This T cell receptor (beta chain) was captured by sequencing in a study of blood T cell repertoires in COVID-19. Clones were sequenced by immunoSEQ multiplex PCR, and TCRdb holds only the in-frame ones, with some missing. Counted here are over 200,000 clones, 84% occurring once; the ten biggest clones make up over 15%. This CDR3 has 15 residues. J gave up 0 bases and V 6 bases, and 3 bases lay outside the gene matches. Germline V gives CDR1 LNHDA, CDR2 SQIVND (reference sequence). Source material: peripheral blood. This chain joins TRBV19 and TRBJ2-1; 9 bases agree with TRBD2. This sequence originates from a woman older than 75 with active or convalescent COVID-19. The chain's CDR3 is CASRVSGSSYNEQFF. CDR3 bases: TGTGCCAGTAGGGTTAGCGGGAGCTCCTACAATGAGCAGTTCTTC.